One sample yielded the 18 T cell receptor beta chains listed below, sequenced in a study of graft-versus-host responses after intestinal transplantation. Produced via immunoSEQ multiplex PCR; TCRdb's table is partial and in-frame only. The sample yields approximately 50,000 clones, about four fifths seen once. These receptors' targets are unknown. Sequenced material: unstimulated CD4+ T cells sorted from spleen or lymph node cells, taken before transplant. These TCRs come from a human donor who was the organ donor for an intestinal transplant.

This chain links TRBV6-9 with TRBJ1-2, with 10 bases matching TRBD1. The CDR3 has 15 residues. Germline lookup yields CDR1 MNHGY and CDR2 SVAAGI. V lost 7 bases to trimming and J lost 7 bases; unmatched junction nucleotides: 12. This chain's CDR3 is CASTLVMGQGLGYTF. Written as DNA, the CDR3 is TGTGCCAGCACTCTAGTAATGGGACAGGGGCTTGGCTACACCTTC.

The J gene is TRBJ2-7, the V gene TRBV4-3; 12 nucleotides match TRBD2. Germline V gene data show CDR1 as LGHNA and CDR2 as YSLEER. The CDR3 loop spans 16 amino acids. Trimming at V came to 1 base and at J to 2 bases, leaving 3 bases not matched to a gene. The CDR3 here is CASSQGLAGGTYEQYF. The CDR3, as DNA: TGCGCCAGCAGCCAAGGGCTAGCGGGGGGGACCTACGAGCAGTACTTC.

This clone came up once. The V and J genes are TRBV5-1 and TRBJ2-3, with 16 positions matching TRBD2. V shed 5 bases, J shed 1 base, and the junction held 7 bases outside the gene matches. Germline V gene sequence: CDR1 SGHRS, CDR2 YFSETQ. The CDR3 runs 18 residues. The CDR3 nucleotides read TGCGCCAGCAGTTCGGGACTAGCGGGAGGGCCTGGCACAGATACGCAGTATTTT. Translation gives CASSSGLAGGPGTDTQYF.

The gene calls are TRBV5-1 and TRBJ1-1; 7 bases match TRBD1. This CDR3 comprises 15 residues. V shed 4 bases, J shed 0 bases, and the junction held 6 bases outside the gene matches. Germline CDR1 reads SGHRS; CDR2 reads YFSETQ. For the CDR3, the DNA is TGCGCCAGCAGCGCACAGGGGACCCTGAACACTGAAGCTTTCTTT. Its translation is CASSAQGTLNTEAFF.

The chain links TRBV27 to TRBJ2-2; tentative D call: TRBD1 (7 bases). Germline V gene sequence: CDR1 MNHEY, CDR2 SMNVEV (reference sequence). This CDR3 spans 14 amino acids. V was shortened by 6 bases and J by 5 bases, with 13 bases between the two germline ends. The CDR3 nucleotides read TGTGCCAGCAGCGACAGGGCGGGGACCGGGGAGCTGTTTTTT. It yields the protein CASSDRAGTGELFF.

The chain has TRBV6-5 and TRBJ2-1; 9 positions agree with TRBD1. J gave up 5 bases and V 1 base, and 6 bases lay outside the gene matches. This CDR3 has 16 residues. Per germline, CDR1 MNHEY and CDR2 SVGAGI. DNA for the CDR3: TGTGCCAGCAGTTACTATTTGCGGACAGGGGACAATGAGCAGTTCTTC. This translates into CASSYYLRTGDNEQFF.

This clone was seen only a few times. This chain links TRBV5-1 with TRBJ1-1, with 7 bases that match TRBD1. J lost 1 base, V lost 4 bases, and 4 bases had no gene match. The CDR3 contains 14 residues. Looked up from germline, CDR1 is SGHRS and CDR2 is YFSETQ. The CDR3 loop is CASSTRQGNTEAFF. In DNA form, the CDR3 reads TGCGCCAGCAGCACAAGACAGGGGAACACTGAAGCTTTCTTT.

The chain combines TRBV6-5 with TRBJ1-2; 7 positions match TRBD1. The germline gives CDR1 MNHEY, CDR2 SVGAGI. CDR3 size: 15 residues. J gave up 14 bases and V 4 bases, and 19 bases lay outside the gene matches. The CDR3 sequence is CASSLWDRSTMGCTF. The CDR3, as DNA: TGTGCCAGCAGTTTATGGGACAGATCAACTATGGGCTGTACCTTC.

This chain connects TRBV30 to TRBJ1-1, with D possibly matching TRBD1 (5 bases). This CDR3 contains 14 residues. Trimming cost V 0 bases and J 5 bases, with 13 bases left between them. Germline V CDR1 and CDR2: GTSNPN, SVGIG (reference sequence). The CDR3 protein is CAWSVQQERTEAFF. CDR3 nucleotide sequence: TGTGCCTGGAGTGTACAACAGGAAAGGACTGAAGCTTTCTTT.

V is TRBV4-1 and J is TRBJ1-2; 7 bases map to TRBD1. Trimming took 0 bases from V and 4 from J; bases not matched to a gene: 2. The length of the CDR3 is 14 residues. Germline V gives CDR1 MGHRA, CDR2 YSYEKL. The CDR3 nucleotides read TGCGCCAGCAGCCAAGATCGGACAGGCTATGGCTACACCTTC. Translated, it gives CASSQDRTGYGYTF.

The chain has TRBV5-1 and TRBJ1-2; D remains unclear. The CDR3 is 12 amino acids. The germline CDR1 and CDR2 sequences are SGHRS and YFSETQ. Trimming took off 0 bases at V and 4 bases at J, with 4 bases between the two ends. CDR3 DNA sequence: TGCGCCAGCAGCTTGGACAGCTATGGCTACACCTTC. Its protein product is CASSLDSYGYTF.

V usage is TRBV2 and J usage is TRBJ1-1, with D possibly matching TRBD1 (5 bases). V was clipped by 4 bases and J by 0 bases, with 12 bases between them. The germline CDR1 and CDR2 sequences are SNHLY and FYNNEI. The CDR3 is 15 residues long. DNA of the CDR3: TGTGCCAGCAGTGCCCGGACACTAATGAACACTGAAGCTTTCTTT. It codes for CASSARTLMNTEAFF.

The chain is built from TRBV30 and TRBJ1-5; tentative D call: TRBD1 (5 bases). From germline, CDR1 is GTSNPN and CDR2 SVGIG (reference sequence). The CDR3 runs to 16 residues. V dropped 0 bases and J dropped 0 bases, with 12 bases sitting between them. The CDR3 region has the DNA TGTGCCTGGAGTGTAGCGGGGGGAGTTAGCAATCAGCCCCAGCATTTT. Encoded protein: CAWSVAGGVSNQPQHF.

This clone appeared a single time. The rearrangement uses TRBV9 and TRBJ2-3; either TRBD1 or TRBD2 may fit D (5 bases each). The CDR3 sequence is 16 residues long. Germline CDR1 SGDLS, CDR2 YYNGEE. The ends were cut back, 4 bases at V and 10 bases at J, with 25 bases in the middle. The CDR3 region has the DNA TGTGCCAGCAGCTTAGAGGGGCCGCCGAGTAGTGGATCGCAGTATTTT. As protein: CASSLEGPPSSGSQYF. The variable domain in full, completed from reference TRBV9 and TRBJ2-3, reads DSGVTQTPKHLITATGQRVTLRCSPRSGDLSVYWYQQSLDQGLQFLIQYYNGEERAKGNILERFSAQQFPDLHSELNLSSLELGDSALYFCASSLEGPPSSGSQYFGPGTRLTVL.

The chain has TRBV7-2 and TRBJ2-1; tentative D call: TRBD2 (6 bases). This CDR3 region has 15 residues. Germline lookup yields CDR1 SGHTA and CDR2 FQGNSA. Trimming pared 2 bases from V and 0 bases from J, leaving 8 bases between. CDR3 loop: CASSLKRVSYNEQFF. In DNA, the CDR3 is TGTGCCAGCAGCTTAAAGCGGGTCTCCTACAATGAGCAGTTCTTC.

This chain links TRBV30 with TRBJ2-1, with TRBD2 identical over 16 bases. The CDR3 is made up of 19 amino acids. V gave up 1 base and J gave up 0 bases; unmatched junction bases: 6. In germline, CDR1 is GTSNPN, CDR2 SVGIG (reference sequence). The CDR3 loop reads CAWSGGTSGRADSYNEQFF. The CDR3 DNA follows: TGTGCCTGGAGTGGGGGGACTAGCGGGAGGGCCGACTCCTACAATGAGCAGTTCTTC.

V and J are TRBV7-9 and TRBJ2-3; TRBD2 is a possible D gene (6 bases). Trimming left V 5 bases short and J 3 bases short, with 18 bases between. This CDR3 has 16 residues. Germline CDR1 and CDR2: SEHNR and FQNEAQ (reference sequence). This chain's CDR3 is CASSTRLEFNTDTQYF. The CDR3, as DNA: TGTGCCAGCAGCACCAGACTAGAGTTTAATACAGATACGCAGTATTTT.

This chain links TRBV21-1 with TRBJ2-1. TRBV21-1 is listed as a pseudogene. This CDR3 region has 8 residues. CDR3 DNA sequence: TGTGCCAGAGATGAGCAGTTCTTC. Its translation is CARDEQFF.